A selection of T cell receptor beta chains follows, all from one sample in a study of CD8+ T cells in alopecia areata. Generated by immunoSEQ multiplex PCR, the TCRdb table keeps only in-frame clones and is missing some. The data contain about 120,000 clones, 55% to 60% of them seen just once; the ten biggest clones take up 3% to 3.5%. The source was CD4+ T cells sorted from blood, collected at week 24, from a patient treated with tofacitinib. The receptors shown here come from a human donor with alopecia areata. Both conserved end residues are part of each CDR3. The order of the fields is clone size, D gene, V gene, J gene, CDR3 protein, CDR3 DNA. A D gene is named only where the DNA matches it firmly. Expanded clones get a size class; other rows say once, few or many, or leave the size out.

.	.	TRBV25-1	TRBJ1-1	CASIRSTEAFF	TGTGCCAGCATCCGGAGCACTGAAGCTTTCTTT
.	TRBD2	TRBV7-3	TRBJ2-5	CASSSGGQETQYF	TGTGCCAGCAGCTCCGGGGGGCAAGAGACCCAGTACTTC
.	.	TRBV6-6	TRBJ1-6	CASSYNSPLHF	TGTGCCAGCAGTTATAATTCACCCCTCCACTTT
.	.	TRBV7-2	TRBJ2-7	CASSSRGGATYEQYF	TGTGCCAGCAGCTCAAGGGGCGGGGCGACCTACGAGCAGTACTTC
few	.	TRBV5-4	TRBJ1-2	CASSSQGYGYTF	TGTGCCAGCAGCTCCCAGGGGTATGGCTACACCTTC
.	TRBD1	TRBV7-8	TRBJ2-5	CASSLSPPWTGRGETQYF	TGTGCCAGCAGCTTATCCCCCCCCTGGACAGGGCGAGGAGAGACCCAGTACTTC
.	.	TRBV11-2	TRBJ2-2	CASSLDQVAGELFF	TGTGCCAGCAGCTTAGATCAAGTGGCGGGCGAGCTGTTTTTT
few	TRBD1	TRBV2	TRBJ2-7	CASSRQGATYEQYF	TGTGCCAGCAGCAGACAGGGGGCTACCTACGAGCAGTACTTC
.	TRBD1	TRBV29-1	TRBJ1-2	CSGGQEGYGYTF	TGCAGCGGGGGACAGGAGGGCTATGGCTACACCTTC
.	TRBD1	TRBV29-1	TRBJ1-1	CSASRHRGNVGTEAFF	TGCAGCGCCAGCCGCCACAGGGGAAACGTCGGCACTGAAGCTTTCTTT
once	.	TRBV25-1	TRBJ2-5	CASSELTGQETQYF	TGTGCCAGCAGTGAATTGACAGGCCAAGAGACCCAGTACTTC
few	.	TRBV5-1	TRBJ1-1	CASRRDGTLNTEAFF	TGCGCCAGCAGACGGGACGGGACACTGAACACTGAAGCTTTCTTT
.	.	TRBV30	TRBJ2-5	CAWSVGVETQYF	TGTGCCTGGAGTGTCGGTGTCGAGACCCAGTACTTC
.	.	TRBV29-1	TRBJ2-5	CSVRDTLQETQYF	TGCAGCGTCCGGGACACTCTCCAAGAGACCCAGTACTTC
.	.	TRBV6-5	TRBJ1-2	CASRLLPGAYGYTF	TGTGCCAGCAGATTACTCCCGGGTGCCTATGGCTACACCTTC
.	TRBD1	TRBV29-1	TRBJ2-7	CSGAGQGAYEQYF	TGCAGCGGCGCTGGACAGGGAGCCTACGAGCAGTACTTC
few	TRBD1	TRBV7-2	TRBJ1-6	CASSPRTGGQSPLHF	TGTGCCAGCAGCCCCCGGACAGGGGGCCAATCACCCCTCCACTTT
.	.	TRBV4-3	TRBJ1-1	CASSQDLRTRNTEAFF	TGCGCCAGCAGCCAAGATCTTAGGACCCGGAACACTGAAGCTTTCTTT
.	.	TRBV4-3	TRBJ2-2	CASSQDYTAPGELFF	TGCGCCAGCAGCCAAGATTACACCGCCCCCGGGGAGCTGTTTTTT
few	TRBD1	TRBV7-2	TRBJ2-2	CASSPGGAFSGELFF	TGTGCCAGCAGCCCAGGGGGCGCATTCTCCGGGGAGCTGTTTTTT
.	.	TRBV6-5	TRBJ1-1	CASRYSLGTRAFF	TGTGCCAGCAGATACTCTCTCGGGACGAGGGCTTTCTTT
.	.	TRBV19	TRBJ2-3	CASSGGLYTQYF	TGTGCCAGTAGTGGTGGACTGTATACGCAGTATTTT
once	.	TRBV5-4	TRBJ1-6	CASSLGSSYNSPLHF	TGTGCCAGCAGCTTGGGGAGCTCCTATAATTCACCCCTCCACTTT
.	.	TRBV5-1	TRBJ2-5	CASSSGNGQETQYF	TGCGCCAGCAGCTCTGGGAACGGCCAAGAGACCCAGTACTTC
.	.	TRBV18	TRBJ2-7	CASSPPNSNSYEQYF	TGTGCCAGCTCACCACCGAATTCAAACTCCTACGAGCAGTACTTC
.	.	TRBV30	TRBJ2-1	CAWVKELEQFF	TGTGCCTGGGTCAAAGAGCTGGAGCAGTTCTTC
.	.	TRBV2	TRBJ2-3	CASRDTNRGTDTQYF	TGTGCCAGCAGAGATACTAACAGGGGCACAGATACGCAGTATTTT
.	.	TRBV7-2	TRBJ2-3	CASSFYDTQYF	TGTGCCAGCAGCTTCTATGATACGCAGTATTTT
few	TRBD2	TRBV7-2	TRBJ2-7	CASSPGGVHGQYF	TGTGCCAGCAGCCCCGGGGGGGTCCATGGGCAGTACTTC
.	.	TRBV29-1	TRBJ2-7	CSVAAGSYEQYF	TGCAGCGTTGCCGCGGGGAGCTACGAGCAGTACTTC
once	.	TRBV2	TRBJ1-2	CASSEQGGGYTF	TGTGCCAGCAGTGAACAGGGAGGGGGCTACACCTTC
.	.	TRBV2	TRBJ2-4	CASTVDGLAKNIQYF	TGTGCCAGCACGGTGGATGGTCTAGCCAAAAACATTCAGTACTTC
.	.	TRBV7-2	TRBJ1-1	CASGRGMNTEAFF	TGTGCCAGCGGTCGGGGAATGAACACTGAAGCTTTCTTT
.	TRBD1	TRBV4-2	TRBJ1-1	CASSQVDRAGTEAFF	TGTGCCAGCAGCCAGGTCGACAGGGCTGGGACTGAAGCTTTCTTT
.	.	TRBV2	TRBJ2-2	CASSQMGTGELFF	TGTGCCAGCAGTCAGATGGGCACCGGGGAGCTGTTTTTT
.	.	TRBV6-4	TRBJ1-5	CASSPLVRKSNQPQHF	TGTGCCAGCAGTCCCCTCGTGAGAAAGAGCAATCAGCCCCAGCATTTT
.	.	TRBV15	TRBJ2-5	CATSRGQPEETQYF	TGTGCCACCAGCAGAGGACAGCCCGAAGAGACCCAGTACTTC
.	.	TRBV29-1	TRBJ1-2	CSSSTVGALYGYTF	TGCAGCTCCTCGACGGTGGGGGCCCTCTATGGCTACACCTTC
.	.	TRBV4-3	TRBJ2-1	CASSQGSGNNEQFF	TGCGCCAGCAGCCAAGGTTCAGGGAACAATGAGCAGTTCTTC
.	.	TRBV7-9	TRBJ2-3	CASTRGTDTQYF	TGTGCCAGCACCAGGGGCACAGATACGCAGTATTTT
.	.	TRBV28	TRBJ2-5	CASSTTLVETQYF	TGTGCCAGCAGCACGACCTTGGTAGAGACCCAGTACTTC
few	.	TRBV29-1	TRBJ1-4	CSVYSGGEREKLFF	TGCAGCGTTTACAGCGGAGGGGAGCGAGAAAAACTGTTTTTT